A single sample gave rise to the 27 T cell receptor beta chains below, sequenced in a study of cytomegalovirus exposure and HLA in healthy donors. The PCR used 60 Vbeta and 13 Jbeta primers. The protocol was immunoSEQ multiplex PCR, while the TCRdb copy is restricted to in-frame clones and leaves out a portion. The sample holds 30,000 to 50,000 clones. The sequencing input was PBMCs. These receptors were obtained from a woman aged 30 to 39 in good health and CMV-seropositive.

This chain joins TRBV5-8 and TRBJ2-7; tentatively, D is TRBD1 (6 bases). The CDR3 has 12 amino acids. From germline, CDR1 is SGHTS and CDR2 YDEGEE. Trimming removed 5 bases from V and 2 bases from J, with 8 bases in between. The CDR3 DNA sequence: TGTGCCAGCAGAGGGGGTGCCTACGAGCAGTACTTC. This translates into CASRGGAYEQYF.

The chain employs TRBV7-9 and TRBJ2-7, with a weak D call TRBD2 (6 bases). Germline lookup yields CDR1 SEHNR and CDR2 FQNEAQ (reference sequence). This CDR3 spans 15 amino acids. Between the trimmed V and J ends, which lost 5 bases and 7 bases, there was a span of 21 bases. The CDR3 loop reads CASSLEGPRLGEQYF. CDR3 sequence (DNA): TGTGCCAGCAGCCTAGAGGGACCCCGACTAGGAGAGCAGTACTTC.

The V and J genes are TRBV28 and TRBJ2-5; 7 bases fit TRBD2. Germline V lookup: CDR1 MDHEN, CDR2 SYDVKM. Trimming at V came to 0 bases and at J to 2 bases, leaving 6 bases not matched to a gene. The CDR3 is 16 amino acids. CDR3 sequence: CASSLWGLRGQETQYF. Here the CDR3 DNA reads TGTGCCAGCAGTTTATGGGGTTTGCGGGGGCAAGAGACCCAGTACTTC.

The chain links TRBV7-8 to TRBJ1-1; 10 nucleotides match TRBD1. The CDR3 covers 15 residues. V lost 5 bases to trimming and J lost 5 bases; unmatched junction nucleotides: 8. Germline V lookup: CDR1 SGHVS, CDR2 FQNEAQ. CDR3 loop: CASSPTTGGRTEAFF. The CDR3 DNA sequence: TGTGCCAGCAGCCCAACGACAGGGGGCCGGACTGAAGCTTTCTTT.

The chain combines TRBV7-9 with TRBJ1-6, with unresolved D. The CDR3 spans 12 residues. In germline, CDR1 is SEHNR, CDR2 FQNEAQ (reference sequence). V lost 4 bases to trimming and J lost 8 bases, with 6 bases between them. The CDR3 bases are TGTGCCAGCAGCTCCGCAGATTCACCCCTCCACTTT. Amino acid sequence: CASSSADSPLHF.

V is TRBV6-1 and J is TRBJ1-2, with D uncertain. Germline V gene sequence: CDR1 MNHNS, CDR2 SASEGT. V was cut by 7 bases and J by 7 bases, with 10 bases left in between. The CDR3 extends over 11 amino acids. The CDR3 region is CASNTRSGYTF. In DNA form, the CDR3 reads TGTGCCAGCAATACAAGGAGTGGCTACACCTTC.

The rearrangement joins TRBV2 to TRBJ1-2; D is unclear. Germline V gives CDR1 SNHLY, CDR2 FYNNEI. The CDR3 covers 13 residues. V was pared by 5 bases and J by 1 base, with 8 bases between. The DNA for the CDR3 is TGTGCCAGCAGTATTGGCAGTAACTATGGCTACACCTTC. Amino acids: CASSIGSNYGYTF. Variable domain in full (rest from reference TRBV2 and TRBJ1-2): EPEVTQTPSHQVTQMGQEVILRCVPISNHLYFYWYRQILGQKVEFLVSFYNNEISEKSEIFDDQFSVERPDGSNFTLKIRSTKLEDSAMYFCASSIGSNYGYTFGSGTRLTVV.

The chain couples TRBV15 to TRBJ2-2; 7 bases align to TRBD1. This CDR3 is 14 amino acids long. Germline CDR1 and CDR2: LNHNV and YYDKDF (reference sequence). With V trimmed by 8 bases and J by 3 bases, 6 bases remained unmatched. The CDR3 sequence: CATGWDSYTGELFF. The DNA for the CDR3 is TGTGCCACCGGATGGGACAGTTACACCGGGGAGCTGTTTTTT.

The chain is built from TRBV7-9 and TRBJ2-1, with D perhaps matching TRBD2 (7 bases). CDR3 length equals 13 residues. Germline lookup yields CDR1 SEHNR and CDR2 FQNEAQ (reference sequence). Trimming removed 5 bases at V and 6 bases at J, with 11 bases between. CDR3: CASSGGAGNEQFF. The CDR3 region has the DNA TGTGCCAGCAGCGGGGGGGCCGGCAATGAGCAGTTCTTC.

CDR3 region: CASSFSGGDNEQFF. The CDR3 DNA reads as TGCGCCAGCAGCTTTAGCGGGGGTGACAATGAGCAGTTCTTC. This chain links TRBV5-1 with TRBJ2-1, with 9 positions matching TRBD2. Trimming took 2 bases from V and 5 from J; bases not matched to a gene: 2. Looked up from germline, CDR1 is SGHRS and CDR2 is YFSETQ. The CDR3 consists of 14 residues.

This sequence joins TRBV6-6 and TRBJ2-1; D perhaps matches TRBD2 (6 bases). Germline values: CDR1 MNHNY, CDR2 SVGAGI (reference sequence). V lost 5 bases and J lost 9, with 17 bases in between. The length of the CDR3 is 14 residues. Here the CDR3 reads CASSHVLWRGEQFF. The CDR3 region has the DNA TGTGCCAGCAGTCATGTACTCTGGCGGGGTGAGCAGTTCTTC.

The chain combines TRBV27 with TRBJ1-6; no reliable D call. Trimming took 6 bases from V and 3 from J, leaving 12 bases between them. The germline V gene has CDR1 MNHEY and CDR2 SMNVEV (reference sequence). CDR3 length: 15 amino acids. The CDR3: CASRAGGLYNSPLHF. DNA of the CDR3: TGTGCCAGCAGGGCTGGAGGTCTCTATAATTCACCCCTCCACTTT.

CDR3 protein: CASSLYNTLRDRGRAFF. The CDR3 coding sequence is TGCGCCAGCAGCTTGTATAACACGTTGAGGGACAGGGGAAGGGCTTTCTTT. V gene TRBV5-1 combines with J gene TRBJ1-1, with TRBD1 matching 10 bases. This CDR3 is built from 17 residues. Germline CDR1 SGHRS, CDR2 YFSETQ. V lost 1 base, J lost 11 bases, and 17 bases stayed unmatched.

The V call is TRBV10-3, the J call TRBJ1-1, with 10 bases that match TRBD1. CDR1 is ENHRY, CDR2 SYGVKD, per germline. This CDR3 spans 15 amino acids. V lost 6 bases to trimming and J lost 0 bases; unmatched junction nucleotides: 4. The CDR3 bases are TGTGCCATCAGCGACAGGGGGCTCATGAACACTGAAGCTTTCTTT. Translated, it gives CAISDRGLMNTEAFF.

V usage is TRBV2 and J usage is TRBJ1-1; D perhaps matches TRBD1 (6 bases). The germline V gene has CDR1 SNHLY and CDR2 FYNNEI. V lost 5 bases and J 0 bases, leaving 13 bases between the germline ends. The CDR3 sequence is 15 residues long. The CDR3 coding sequence is TGTGCCAGCAGTAGGACAGACCGTTTGAACACTGAAGCTTTCTTT. Its translation is CASSRTDRLNTEAFF.

The chain has TRBV5-1 and TRBJ2-5; D unresolved. The CDR3 has 14 amino acids. Germline CDR1 SGHRS, CDR2 YFSETQ. The germline V and J ends were trimmed by 4 bases and 4 bases, with 14 bases remaining between them. The CDR3 is CASSQLSPLETQYF. In DNA form, the CDR3 reads TGCGCCAGCAGCCAACTTAGCCCCCTAGAGACCCAGTACTTC. Complete variable domain (other parts from reference TRBV5-1 and TRBJ2-5): KAGVTQTPRYLIKTRGQQVTLSCSPISGHRSVSWYQQTPGQGLQFLFEYFSETQRNKGNFPGRFSGRQFSNSRSEMNVSTLELGDSALYLCASSQLSPLETQYFGPGTRLLVL.

The V and J genes are TRBV5-4 and TRBJ2-7; 9 bases fit TRBD2. CDR3 size: 14 residues. J gave up 6 bases and V 5 bases, and 9 bases lay outside the gene matches. In germline, CDR1 is SGHNT, CDR2 YYREEE (reference sequence). As DNA, the CDR3 is TGTGCCAGCAGTCCGCCCGGGACTAGCATCGAGCAGTACTTC. As protein: CASSPPGTSIEQYF. Using reference TRBV5-4 and TRBJ2-7 for the parts outside the CDR3, the full variable domain is ETGVTQSPTHLIKTRGQQVTLRCSSQSGHNTVSWYQQALGQGPQFIFQYYREEENGRGNFPPRFSGLQFPNYSSELNVNALELDDSALYLCASSPPGTSIEQYFGPGTRLTVT.

V gene TRBV5-6 combines with J gene TRBJ1-1; 9 nucleotides align to TRBD1. This CDR3 region has 14 residues. Germline values: CDR1 SGHDT, CDR2 YYEEEE. J lost 3 bases, V lost 5 bases, and 5 bases had no gene match. The CDR3 loop reads CASSFWTGDTEAFF. For the CDR3, the DNA is TGTGCCAGCAGTTTCTGGACAGGGGACACTGAAGCTTTCTTT.

J is TRBJ1-2 and V is TRBV6-6; 10 bases match TRBD1. The V and J ends lost 6 bases and 8 bases, in that order; junction bases with no gene match: 6. CDR3 length equals 13 residues. CDR1 is MNHNY and CDR2 is SVGAGI in the germline V gene (reference sequence). CDR3 region: CASSPGQGTGYTF. CDR3 sequence (DNA): TGTGCCAGCAGCCCGGGACAGGGGACCGGCTACACCTTC.

The rearrangement joins TRBV12-5 to TRBJ2-2; 8 bases are a match to TRBD1. With V trimmed by 6 bases and J by 4 bases, 16 bases remained unmatched. CDR1 LGHNT and CDR2 FRNRAP come from the germline V gene. This CDR3 has 18 amino acids. The CDR3: CASGPPWGQEATTGELFF. The CDR3 region has the DNA TGTGCTAGTGGCCCCCCTTGGGGACAGGAGGCGACCACCGGGGAGCTGTTTTTT. The full variable domain, in which reference TRBV12-5 and TRBJ2-2 provide the parts outside the CDR3, is DARVTQTPRHKVTEMGQEVTMRCQPILGHNTVFWYRQTMMQGLELLAYFRNRAPLDDSGMPKDRFSAEMPDATLATLKIQPSEPRDSAVYFCASGPPWGQEATTGELFFGEGSRLTVL.

V usage is TRBV29-1 and J usage is TRBJ2-7; 8 bases map to TRBD2. This CDR3 has 13 amino acids. J was trimmed by 4 bases and V by 4 bases; bases with no gene match: 6. In germline, CDR1 is SQVTM, CDR2 ANQGSEA. As DNA, the CDR3 is TGCAGCGTTGTAGGGAGCGGGGGTTACGAGCAGTACTTC. It codes for CSVVGSGGYEQYF.

The genes are TRBV5-1 and TRBJ1-2, with TRBD1 identical over 10 bases. V was clipped by 5 bases and J by 2 bases; unmatched bases: 6. The CDR3 has 15 residues. CDR1 is SGHRS and CDR2 is YFSETQ in the germline V gene. The CDR3: CASSGRQGANYGYTF. The CDR3 DNA follows: TGCGCCAGCAGTGGAAGACAGGGGGCGAACTATGGCTACACCTTC.

The chain is built from TRBV6-5 and TRBJ1-2, with D tentatively TRBD1 (5 bases). Trimming took off 9 bases at V and 4 bases at J, with 18 bases between the two ends. CDR1 and CDR2 from the germline V gene are MNHEY and SVGAGI. This CDR3 region has 14 residues. The CDR3 here is CASMRGGTTYGYTF. CDR3 in DNA: TGTGCCAGTATGAGGGGAGGGACGACCTATGGCTACACCTTC.

The rearrangement joins TRBV19 to TRBJ2-5; a weak D match, TRBD1 (6 bases). The CDR3 is made up of 13 amino acids. CDR1 and CDR2 from the germline V gene are LNHDA and SQIVND (reference sequence). V lost 8 bases and J lost 4, with 14 bases in between. For the CDR3, the DNA is TGTGCCAGTTCAAGGGGACAAATAGAGACCCAGTACTTC. It is translated as CASSRGQIETQYF.

This rearrangement joins TRBV9 to TRBJ2-2; TRBD1 is a possible D gene (5 bases). V lost 0 bases to trimming and J lost 5 bases, with 11 bases between them. The CDR3 consists of 15 residues. Germline CDR1 and CDR2: SGDLS and YYNGEE. The CDR3 DNA follows: TGTGCCAGCAGCGTAGGCCCCCCAGGGACCGGGGAGCTGTTTTTT. This encodes CASSVGPPGTGELFF. The entire variable domain, with the rest obtained from reference TRBV9 and TRBJ2-2, is as follows: DSGVTQTPKHLITATGQRVTLRCSPRSGDLSVYWYQQSLDQGLQFLIQYYNGEERAKGNILERFSAQQFPDLHSELNLSSLELGDSALYFCASSVGPPGTGELFFGEGSRLTVL.

The chain couples TRBV4-1 to TRBJ1-5; possibly TRBD1 for D (5 bases). The CDR3 is 18 residues long. Germline lookup yields CDR1 MGHRA and CDR2 YSYEKL. V shed 0 bases and J shed 4 bases, with 19 bases lying between them. The CDR3 protein is CASSQDSGQPFFNQPQHF. The DNA of the CDR3 is TGCGCCAGCAGCCAAGATTCCGGACAACCGTTCTTTAATCAGCCCCAGCATTTT.

The chain couples TRBV30 to TRBJ1-2, with D uncertain. Between the trimmed V and J ends, which lost 0 bases and 1 base, there was a span of 9 bases. The CDR3 sequence is 14 residues long. Germline V gene lookup returns CDR1 GTSNPN and CDR2 SVGIG (reference sequence). The CDR3 sequence: CAWSVPTGNYGYTF. The DNA of the CDR3 is TGTGCCTGGAGTGTACCGACGGGTAACTATGGCTACACCTTC.